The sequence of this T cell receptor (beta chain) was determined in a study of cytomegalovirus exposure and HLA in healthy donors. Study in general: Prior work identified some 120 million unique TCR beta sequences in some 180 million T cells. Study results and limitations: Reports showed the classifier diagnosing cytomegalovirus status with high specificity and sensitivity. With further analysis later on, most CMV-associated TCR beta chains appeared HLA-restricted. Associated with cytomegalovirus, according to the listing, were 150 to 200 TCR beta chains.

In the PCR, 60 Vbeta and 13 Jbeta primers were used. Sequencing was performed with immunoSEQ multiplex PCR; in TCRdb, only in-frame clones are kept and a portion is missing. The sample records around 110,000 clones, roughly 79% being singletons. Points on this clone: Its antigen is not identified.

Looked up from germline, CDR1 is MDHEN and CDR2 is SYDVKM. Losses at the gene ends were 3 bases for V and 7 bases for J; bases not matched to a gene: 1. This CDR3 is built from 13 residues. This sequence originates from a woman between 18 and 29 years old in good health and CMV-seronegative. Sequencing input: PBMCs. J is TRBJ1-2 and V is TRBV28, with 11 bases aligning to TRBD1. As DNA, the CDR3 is TGTGCCAGCAGTTTGGACAGGGGGCTTGGCTACACCTTC. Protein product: CASSLDRGLGYTF.